These 20 T cell receptor beta chains came from one sample sequenced in a study of T-cell reconstitution after alpha-beta-depleted transplantation in children. Preparation of the TCRbeta library used unique molecular identifiers. TCRdb independently ran MiXCR on the PCR reads; one entry per CDR3 protein. The sample has just under 550,000 distinct CDR3 sequences, approximately 20% seen once. The sequencing here drew on PBMCs from the stem cell graft donor, taken from the stem cell graft. Receptors were obtained from a human donor who donated a stem cell graft to a child with acute lymphoblastic leukemia.

This clonotype showed up just a few times. The chain uses TRBV7-9 and TRBJ2-7; TRBD2 aligns across 10 bases. Germline CDR1 and CDR2: SEHNR and FQNEAQ (reference sequence). Trimming cost V 6 bases and J 2 bases; bases outside gene matches: 4. CDR3 size: 14 residues. Here the CDR3 DNA reads TGTGCCAGCAGAAGCGGGAGGGCCCCCTACGAGCAGTACTTC. It translates to CASRSGRAPYEQYF.

This sequence joins TRBV20-1 and TRBJ2-4, with 8 bases that match TRBD1. V was pared by 6 bases and J by 8 bases, with 6 bases of the junction left unmatched. Germline CDR1 and CDR2: DFQATT and SNEGSKA (reference sequence). This CDR3 contains 12 residues. The CDR3 protein is CSAGDRFDIQYF. The CDR3 DNA reads as TGCAGTGCGGGGGACAGGTTTGACATTCAGTACTTC.

There are a few counts of this clonotype. The rearrangement joins TRBV20-1 to TRBJ2-5; no clear D. Trimming shortened V by 4 bases and J by 9 bases, and 15 bases separated the two germline ends. The CDR3 is 12 residues long. Per germline, CDR1 DFQATT and CDR2 SNEGSKA (reference sequence). The CDR3 protein is CSAKYLGWSQYF. CDR3 coding DNA: TGCAGTGCTAAGTACCTGGGGTGGTCCCAGTACTTC.

This clonotype turned up a few times. The chain carries TRBV11-1 and TRBJ2-3, with D perhaps assigned TRBD1 or TRBD2 (5 bases each). The germline gives CDR1 SGHAT, CDR2 FQDESV (reference sequence). Trimming shortened V by 1 base and J by 4 bases, and 21 bases separated the two germline ends. The CDR3 loop spans 18 amino acids. CDR3 amino acids: CASSLVGDPLATSDTQYF. The CDR3 DNA reads TGTGCCAGCAGCTTAGTAGGGGACCCCCTCGCTACTTCAGATACGCAGTATTTT.

The chain joins TRBV30 to TRBJ1-1; D remains ambiguous. The germline V gene encodes CDR1 GTSNPN and CDR2 SVGIG (reference sequence). The CDR3 is 11 residues long. With 7 bases removed from V and 2 bases from J, the gap between germline ends came to 8 bases. Here the CDR3 reads CALSPNTEAFF. DNA for the CDR3: TGTGCCTTATCGCCCAACACTGAAGCTTTCTTT.

This clonotype was picked up a small number of times. The chain has TRBV3-1 and TRBJ2-7; D is perhaps TRBD2 (6 bases). This CDR3 is built from 13 residues. The V end lost 4 bases, the J end lost 4 bases, and 11 bases lay between the germline ends. Germline-derived CDR1 and CDR2 are LGHDT and YNNKEL (reference sequence). CDR3 region: CASSLGTQYEQYF. For the CDR3, the DNA is TGTGCCAGCAGCCTTGGGACTCAATACGAGCAGTACTTC.

This clonotype was detected only a few times. V is TRBV7-2 and J is TRBJ2-5; 9 positions match TRBD1. Germline V gene sequence: CDR1 SGHTA, CDR2 FQGNSA. The CDR3 length is 16 residues. With V trimmed by 1 base and J by 2 bases, 5 bases remained unmatched. CDR3 bases: TGTGCCAGCAGCTTAGGGCCGGGACAGGGACAAGAGACCCAGTACTTC. Translating it yields CASSLGPGQGQETQYF.

This clonotype came up a few times. V usage is TRBV29-1 and J usage is TRBJ2-1; the D gene is possibly TRBD2 (6 bases). The CDR3 is 16 amino acids. The V end was cut by 5 bases, the J end by 2 bases, with 19 bases between. In germline, CDR1 is SQVTM, CDR2 ANQGSEA. CDR3: CSVTGLRLYAYNEQFF. The CDR3 DNA reads as TGCAGCGTTACCGGACTAAGGTTATATGCCTACAATGAGCAGTTCTTC.

This chain joins TRBV6-1 and TRBJ1-6; D is ambiguous. CDR1 and CDR2 from the germline V gene are MNHNS and SASEGT. The CDR3 runs to 15 residues. Trimming stripped 6 bases from V and 13 bases from J, with 22 bases between. Written as DNA, the CDR3 is TGTGCCAGCAGGGGCCCGGGAGGCGAAAAAATTCCCCTCCACTTT. This translates into CASRGPGGEKIPLHF.

This clonotype came up a few times. The chain couples TRBV6-2 or TRBV6-3 to TRBJ2-7; D is uncertain. Trimming left V 5 bases short and J 0 bases short, with 11 bases between. The CDR3 length is 14 residues. CDR1 and CDR2 (germline): MNHEY, SVGEGT. The CDR3: CASSPWASSYEQYF. The CDR3 bases are TGTGCCAGCAGTCCGTGGGCTAGCTCCTACGAGCAGTACTTC.

The genes are TRBV5-1 and TRBJ1-1; 7 bases align to TRBD1. The trim removed 4 bases at V and 5 bases at J, leaving 11 bases unmatched. The CDR3 has 15 residues. Germline V gene lookup returns CDR1 SGHRS and CDR2 YFSETQ. DNA for the CDR3: TGCGCCAGCAGCCGGGGACAGTTCGGGGGGACTGAAGCTTTCTTT. It specifies CASSRGQFGGTEAFF.

This clonotype was found a few times. The rearrangement joins TRBV20-1 to TRBJ2-1, with TRBD2 identical over 7 bases. The length of the CDR3 is 14 residues. Germline values: CDR1 DFQATT, CDR2 SNEGSKA (reference sequence). Trimming took 3 bases from V and 4 from J; bases not matched to a gene: 6. The CDR3 reads CSARLGRGYNEQFF. For the CDR3, the DNA is TGCAGTGCTAGGTTAGGGCGGGGGTACAATGAGCAGTTCTTC.

This chain uses TRBV5-5 with TRBJ2-1, with D hard to call. CDR3 size: 12 residues. Deletions cut 0 bases from V and 8 bases from J, with 6 bases between. CDR1 and CDR2 from the germline V gene are SGHKS and YYEKEE (reference sequence). The CDR3 DNA reads as TGTGCCAGCAGCTTGGGGCGGTATGAGCAGTTCTTC. Its protein is CASSLGRYEQFF. Based on the CDR3 plus reference TRBV5-5 and TRBJ2-1, the full variable domain is DAGVTQSPTHLIKTRGQQVTLRCSPISGHKSVSWYQQVLGQGPQFIFQYYEKEERGRGNFPDRFSARQFPNYSSELNVNALLLGDSALYLCASSLGRYEQFFGPGTRLTVL.

The genes are TRBV4-2 and TRBJ2-7; 14 bases align to TRBD2. Germline CDR1 and CDR2: LGHNA and YNFKEQ. The V gene end was trimmed by 3 bases and the J gene end by 4 bases; junction bases not matched to a gene: 11. The CDR3 runs to 18 residues. The chain's CDR3 is CASSQTSGRGGGMYEQYF. As DNA, the CDR3 is TGTGCCAGCAGCCAGACTAGCGGGAGGGGAGGGGGCATGTACGAGCAGTACTTC.

The CDR3 coding sequence is TGCAGCGCCCACGTGGGTAGCACAGATACGCAGTATTTT. Amino acid sequence: CSAHVGSTDTQYF. The rearrangement joins TRBV29-1 to TRBJ2-3; no clear D gene. CDR3 size: 13 residues. Trimming removed 7 bases at V and 0 bases at J, with 11 bases between. Germline CDR1 is SQVTM and CDR2 is ANQGSEA.

The rearrangement joins TRBV5-1 to TRBJ2-7; D remains unclear. Between the trimmed V and J ends, which lost 1 base and 1 base, there was a span of 9 bases. CDR1 is SGHRS, CDR2 YFSETQ, per germline. The CDR3 loop spans 14 amino acids. The CDR3 DNA follows: TGCGCCAGCAGCTTGACGGCCGGATCCTACGAGCAGTACTTC. It translates to CASSLTAGSYEQYF.

This clonotype was observed a few times. The chain uses TRBV9 and TRBJ2-1; 7 bases align to TRBD2. CDR3 length equals 14 residues. Germline trimming cut 3 bases from V and 3 bases from J; bases unmatched to any gene: 3. Per the germline V gene, CDR1 is SGDLS and CDR2 is YYNGEE. The CDR3 sequence is CASSEAGDYNEQFF. The CDR3 DNA is TGTGCCAGCAGCGAGGCGGGGGACTACAATGAGCAGTTCTTC.

This clonotype has more than one count but fewer than ten. The chain recombines TRBV4-1 with TRBJ2-2; perhaps TRBD1 as D (5 bases). The CDR3 is made up of 16 amino acids. The germline gives CDR1 MGHRA, CDR2 YSYEKL. Trimming shortened V by 0 bases and J by 3 bases, and 11 bases separated the two germline ends. The CDR3, as DNA: TGCGCCAGCAGCCAAGATAGGTCCAGGGACACCGGGGAGCTGTTTTTT. This gives the protein CASSQDRSRDTGELFF.

The V gene is TRBV5-1, the J gene TRBJ1-1; the D is unclear. The CDR3 consists of 14 residues. Germline CDR1 is SGHRS and CDR2 is YFSETQ. The V end lost 1 base, the J end lost 6 bases, and 13 bases lay between the germline ends. The CDR3 protein is CASSLSRRVSEAFF. Here the CDR3 DNA reads TGCGCCAGCAGCTTGTCCCGGAGGGTATCTGAAGCTTTCTTT.

This clonotype was observed a handful of times. This rearrangement joins TRBV29-1 to TRBJ2-1, with D perhaps TRBD2 (5 bases). The CDR3 sequence is 12 residues long. V lost 5 bases and J lost 4, with 9 bases in between. CDR1 is SQVTM and CDR2 is ANQGSEA in the germline V gene. This CDR3 reads CSVNPGYNEQFF. The DNA for the CDR3 is TGCAGCGTTAATCCGGGGTACAATGAGCAGTTCTTC.